These T cell receptor beta chains were read from a single sample in a study of T cell responses to AZD1222 COVID-19 vaccine. Produced via immunoSEQ multiplex PCR; TCRdb's table is partial and in-frame only. This repertoire shows over 95,000 clones, around nine tenths found once; its top ten account for roughly 15%. This material consisted of peripheral blood, taken 28 days after the second AZD1222 dose. The source is an adult who received the AZD1222 COVID-19 vaccine. Each CDR3 is given with its conserved first and last residue. The order of the fields is D gene, J gene, V gene, CDR3 DNA, CDR3 protein. A D gene is named only where the DNA matches it firmly.

>TRBD2|TRBJ2-7|TRBV7-9
TGTGCCAGCAGCTACGGTACTAGCGGTAGTGTATGGTACGAGCAGTACTTC
CASSYGTSGSVWYEQYF
>TRBD2|TRBJ2-7|TRBV7-8
TGTGCCAGCAGCATGGGACTAGCCTACGAGCAGTACTTC
CASSMGLAYEQYF
>-|TRBJ1-3|TRBV20-1
TGCAGTGCTAGTATTCGTGGGGGGAACACCATATATTTT
CSASIRGGNTIYF
>TRBD1|TRBJ1-5|TRBV27
TGTGCCAGCAGTCCCCGGACAGGCGGCGCCAATCAGCCCCAGCATTTT
CASSPRTGGANQPQHF
>-|TRBJ1-1|TRBV29-1
TGCAGCGCATTCGACGGACGCACTGAAGCTTTCTTT
CSAFDGRTEAFF
>TRBD1|TRBJ2-7|TRBV7-8
TGTGCCAGCAGCTTACTCCCTTCGACAGGGGGCTACGAGCAGTACTTC
CASSLLPSTGGYEQYF
>-|TRBJ2-1|TRBV11-3
TGTGCCAGCAGCTTAGTGGCAGGTAGCAATGAGCAGTTCTTC
CASSLVAGSNEQFF
>TRBD2|TRBJ2-1|TRBV5-1
TGCGCCAGCAGACTACTACTCCGGGAGGCGACCTACAATGAGCAGTTCTTC
CASRLLLREATYNEQFF
>-|TRBJ1-1|TRBV27
TGTGCCAGCACGACTGGGACGAGGACTGAAGCTTTCTTT
CASTTGTRTEAFF
>-|TRBJ1-2|TRBV7-2
TGTGCCAGCGGGGGTTCTGTGGGCTATGGCTACACCTTC
CASGGSVGYGYTF
>-|TRBJ2-7|TRBV28
TGTGCCAGCAGTTTACAGGCGCCCTACGAGCAGTACTTC
CASSLQAPYEQYF
>TRBD2|TRBJ2-6|TRBV9
TGTGCCAGCAGCGTCGCCAGCGGGAACTCTGGGGCCAACGTCCTGACTTTC
CASSVASGNSGANVLTF
>-|TRBJ2-1|TRBV30
TGTGCCTGGGCCCTAAAGCGGCACGTTGAGCAGTTCTTC
CAWALKRHVEQFF
>TRBD1|TRBJ1-4|TRBV5-1
TGCGCCAGCAGCCGGGACAGGGCGGCCAATGACGGACTGTTTTTT
CASSRDRAANDGLFF